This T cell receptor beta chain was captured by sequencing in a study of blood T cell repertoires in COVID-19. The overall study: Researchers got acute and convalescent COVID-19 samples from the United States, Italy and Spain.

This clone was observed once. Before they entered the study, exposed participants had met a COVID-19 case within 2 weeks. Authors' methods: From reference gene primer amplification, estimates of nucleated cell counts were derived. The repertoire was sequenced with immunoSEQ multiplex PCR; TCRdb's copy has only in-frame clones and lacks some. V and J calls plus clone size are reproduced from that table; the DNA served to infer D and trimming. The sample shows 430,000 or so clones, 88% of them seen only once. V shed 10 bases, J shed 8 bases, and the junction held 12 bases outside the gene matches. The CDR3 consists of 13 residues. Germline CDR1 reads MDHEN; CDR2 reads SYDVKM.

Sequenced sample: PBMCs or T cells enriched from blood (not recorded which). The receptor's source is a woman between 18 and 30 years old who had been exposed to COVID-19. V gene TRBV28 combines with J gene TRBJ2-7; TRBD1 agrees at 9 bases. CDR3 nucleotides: TGTGCCACCCATCCGGGACAGGGTATCAAGCAGTACTTC. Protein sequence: CATHPGQGIKQYF.